The next 3 T cell receptor beta chains were all read from a single sample in a study of T cells in Graves' hyperthyroidism and ophthalmopathy. What was amplified from RNA transcripts were TCR beta CDR3 regions. The HTBI primer set drove a first-round RT-PCR of the TCR CDR3. TCRdb reanalysed the multiplex PCR reads using MiXCR and keeps one entry per CDR3 protein. Of roughly 300,000 distinct CDR3 sequences detected, approximately 14% appear once; the ten largest clones hold just under 25%. Input material: blood. Receptors originate from a woman aged 25-40 years with Graves' hyperthyroidism.

This clonotype was detected ten times or more. The V and J genes are TRBV11-2 and TRBJ2-5; 12 nucleotides line up with TRBD2. CDR3 length: 15 residues. With V trimmed by 6 bases and J by 2 bases, 4 bases remained unmatched. CDR1 SGHAT and CDR2 FQNNGV come from the germline V gene. CDR3 sequence reads: CASSPGLAGQETQYF. The CDR3 bases are TGTGCCAGCAGTCCGGGACTAGCGGGTCAAGAGACCCAGTACTTC.

This clonotype was detected a few times. Given a much more abundant clone one base away, this may be a read error. The CDR3 does not end in the conserved phenylalanine or tryptophan, so this is likely a read error. The chain couples TRBV20-1 to TRBJ1-1, with 7 nucleotides matching TRBD1. J gave up 2 bases and V 0 bases, and 15 bases lay outside the gene matches. CDR3 length: 18 amino acids. CDR1 DFQATT and CDR2 SNEGSKA come from the germline V gene (reference sequence). CDR3 sequence reads: CSARDGSRGFRGNTEAFL. The CDR3 DNA reads TGCAGTGCTAGAGATGGTTCCAGGGGGTTTAGAGGAAACACTGAAGCTTTCCTT.

A few counts support this clonotype. The chain recombines TRBV19 with TRBJ1-6; D not resolved. The CDR3 covers 15 residues. Germline lookup yields CDR1 LNHDA and CDR2 SQIVND (reference sequence). V dropped 9 bases and J dropped 5 bases, with 17 bases sitting between them. The CDR3 bases are TGTGCCAGCGCACCCTCCGACGCGGATAATTCACCCCTCCACTTT. This codes for CASAPSDADNSPLHF.